This T cell receptor (beta chain) was identified in a study of OX40 agonist ivuxolimab in advanced cancers. Study in general: Eligibility rules accepted prior anti-PD-1, anti-PD-L1 or anti-CTLA-4 therapy, and 30% to 40% had some.

Whole-study findings and limits: Expanded clones tended on average to be more numerous among CD8+ T cells than CD4+. Determination of antigen specificity was not performed for the expanded peripheral T cells.

V lost 3 bases, J lost 3 bases, and 3 bases stayed unmatched. Germline-derived CDR1 and CDR2 are SGHVS and FQNEAQ. The CDR3 consists of 14 residues. Data came from immunoSEQ multiplex PCR; TCRdb stores just in-frame clones and leaves some out. This sample yields around 48,000 clones, of which more than 70% are seen a single time; roughly 3% belongs to the top ten. A remark on this clone: The antigen is not known.

Source: CD4+ or CD8+ T cells sorted from blood, taken in a trial of the OX40 agonist ivuxolimab. This rearrangement joins TRBV7-8 to TRBJ2-7; TRBD1 matches at 9 bases. The origin of this receptor is an adult with an advanced solid tumor such as melanoma, head and neck, liver or kidney cancer. DNA for the CDR3: TGTGCCAGCAGCTTTGGGACAGGGCACTACGAGCAGTACTTC. Translating it yields CASSFGTGHYEQYF. The whole variable domain, filled in from reference TRBV7-8 and TRBJ2-7, reads GAGVSQSPRYKVAKRGQDVALRCDPISGHVSLFWYQQALGQGPEFLTYFQNEAQLDKSGLPSDRFFAERPEGSVSTLKIQRTQQEDSAVYLCASSFGTGHYEQYFGPGTRLTVT.